A selection of T cell receptor beta chains follows, all from one sample in a study of cytomegalovirus exposure and HLA in healthy donors. Assay: immunoSEQ multiplex PCR; the TCRdb copy retains only in-frame clones and omits some. The profile shows roughly 190,000 clones, about 9% of them singletons. The sample was PBMCs. The receptors were sampled from a young woman in good health and CMV-seropositive. Both conserved end residues are trimmed from each CDR3. Size values are once, few and many counts, or a class for expanded clones, and some rows have none.

J gene: TRBJ2-3; clone size: medium-sized; V gene: TRBV10-1; CDR3 protein: ASGTRPDTQY
J gene: TRBJ1-5; clone size: .; V gene: TRBV6-1; CDR3 protein: ASSERQGPYSNQPQH
J gene: TRBJ1-1; clone size: few; V gene: TRBV4-2; CDR3 protein: ASSQRREGSEAF
J gene: TRBJ2-1; clone size: .; V gene: TRBV4-2; CDR3 protein: ASSQDLGGGWF
J gene: TRBJ1-2; clone size: .; V gene: TRBV5-6; CDR3 protein: ASSLVAGEGYGYT
J gene: TRBJ2-2; clone size: few; V gene: TRBV7-2; CDR3 protein: ASSPELLVFSGELF
J gene: TRBJ1-4; clone size: few; V gene: TRBV5-1; CDR3 protein: ASSLSTNEKLF
J gene: TRBJ1-1; clone size: few; V gene: TRBV6-1; CDR3 protein: AIRTGGAGSTEAF
J gene: TRBJ2-2; clone size: .; V gene: TRBV11-2; CDR3 protein: ASSVLATNTGELF
J gene: TRBJ1-2; clone size: .; V gene: TRBV7-9; CDR3 protein: ASSLGQGGGYT
J gene: TRBJ1-1; clone size: few; V gene: TRBV5-4; CDR3 protein: ASNSGETLHTEAF
J gene: TRBJ2-1; clone size: few; V gene: TRBV7-3; CDR3 protein: ASRRTGQRESEQF
J gene: TRBJ2-7; clone size: .; V gene: TRBV6-5; CDR3 protein: ASSYSERSSREQY
J gene: TRBJ2-5; clone size: .; V gene: TRBV30; CDR3 protein: AGSAGLLETQY
J gene: TRBJ2-7; clone size: .; V gene: TRBV5-4; CDR3 protein: ASSLPGTGGVYEQY
J gene: TRBJ1-1; clone size: few; V gene: TRBV28; CDR3 protein: ASSPLTAGGEAF
J gene: TRBJ2-7; clone size: few; V gene: TRBV30; CDR3 protein: AWSGGGLAYEQY
J gene: TRBJ2-2; clone size: .; V gene: TRBV2; CDR3 protein: ASSELPGTGSPGELF